This T cell receptor (beta chain) was found in a study of blood T cell repertoires in COVID-19. The data were produced by immunoSEQ multiplex PCR, yet TCRdb's version contains in-frame clones alone and is incomplete. The profile shows 55,000 to 80,000 clones, around 80% of them singletons. The germline CDR1 and CDR2 sequences are MNHEY and SVGAGI. The CDR3 runs to 16 residues. Trimming took 0 bases from V and 4 from J, leaving 15 bases between them. Input material: peripheral blood. The sequence was collected from a human donor in a cohort sampled during active COVID-19. V gene TRBV6-5 combines with J gene TRBJ2-5; weak D call: TRBD2 (6 bases). The CDR3 here is CASSYSKGPGVETQYF. The CDR3 DNA reads TGTGCCAGCAGTTACTCTAAGGGCCCGGGAGTAGAGACCCAGTACTTC.